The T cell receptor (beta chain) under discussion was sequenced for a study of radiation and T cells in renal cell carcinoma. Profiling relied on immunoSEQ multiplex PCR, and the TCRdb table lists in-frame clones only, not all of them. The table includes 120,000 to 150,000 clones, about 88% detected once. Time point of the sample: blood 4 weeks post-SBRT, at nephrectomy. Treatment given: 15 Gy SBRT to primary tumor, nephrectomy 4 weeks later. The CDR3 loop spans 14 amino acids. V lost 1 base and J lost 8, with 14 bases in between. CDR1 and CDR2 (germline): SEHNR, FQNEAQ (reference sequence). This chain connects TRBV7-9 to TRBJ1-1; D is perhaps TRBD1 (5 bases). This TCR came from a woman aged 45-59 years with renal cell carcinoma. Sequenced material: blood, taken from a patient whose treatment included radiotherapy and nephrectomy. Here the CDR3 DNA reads TGTGCCAGCAGCTTAGGTGCACAGGAGGGAGAAGCTTTCTTT. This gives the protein CASSLGAQEGEAFF.